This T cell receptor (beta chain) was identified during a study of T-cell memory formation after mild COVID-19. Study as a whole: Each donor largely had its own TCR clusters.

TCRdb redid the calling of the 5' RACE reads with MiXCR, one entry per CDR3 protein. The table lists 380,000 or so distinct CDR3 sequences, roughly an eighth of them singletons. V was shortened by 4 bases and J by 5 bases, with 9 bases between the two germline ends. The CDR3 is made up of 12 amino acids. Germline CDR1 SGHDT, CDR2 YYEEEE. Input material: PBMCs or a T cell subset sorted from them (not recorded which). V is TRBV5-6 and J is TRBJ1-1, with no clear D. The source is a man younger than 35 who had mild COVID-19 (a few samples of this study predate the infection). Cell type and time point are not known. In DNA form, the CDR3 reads TGTGCCAGCAGCGCCGGGGTTACTGAAGCTTTCTTT. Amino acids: CASSAGVTEAFF.